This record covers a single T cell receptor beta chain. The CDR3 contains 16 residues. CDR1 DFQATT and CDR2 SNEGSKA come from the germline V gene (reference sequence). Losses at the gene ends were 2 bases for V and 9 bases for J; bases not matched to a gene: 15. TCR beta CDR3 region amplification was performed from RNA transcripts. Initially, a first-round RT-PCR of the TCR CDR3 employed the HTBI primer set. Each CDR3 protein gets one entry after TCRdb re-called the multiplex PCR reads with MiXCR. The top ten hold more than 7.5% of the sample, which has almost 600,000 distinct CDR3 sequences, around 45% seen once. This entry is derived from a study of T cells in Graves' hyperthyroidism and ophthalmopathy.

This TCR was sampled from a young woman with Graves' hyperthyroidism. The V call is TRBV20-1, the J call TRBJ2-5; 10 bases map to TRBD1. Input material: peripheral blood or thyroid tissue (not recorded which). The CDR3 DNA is TGCAGTGCTAGAATTCTTTTCGGGACAGGGGACCAGCCCCAGTACTTC. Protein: CSARILFGTGDQPQYF.